This T cell receptor (beta chain) is from a study of blood T cells in healthy people across ages. Points from the study as a whole: Across samples, TCR beta diversity tracked strongly with naive T cell percentage. Reliance upon unsorted PBMCs precluded definitive naive versus antigen-experienced comparison.

Germline-derived CDR1 and CDR2 are LNHDA and SQIVND (reference sequence). V lost 3 bases, J lost 7 bases, and 4 bases stayed unmatched. There are 14 residues in the CDR3. A remark on this clonotype: Its antigen is still unknown.

The authors ran a second PCR of about 6 to 11 cycles using a sample-barcoded 5' primer and a J-beta primer mix. A 12-random-nucleotide template-switch adaptor tagged each cDNA molecule. Each single sample gave us at least 2.5 million CDR3-containing paired-end reads. TCRdb re-derived calls from the 5' RACE reads in MiXCR, one entry per CDR3 protein. The sample holds 1.5 million to 2 million distinct CDR3 sequences; approximately 30% are singletons and the top ten take roughly 8%. The sample was blood. This chain links TRBV19 with TRBJ2-1; TRBD1 matches 9 bases. This TCR was recovered from a woman in her twenties or thirties in good health. The CDR3 loop is CASSILQGANEQFF. The CDR3 nucleotides are TGTGCCAGTAGTATTCTACAGGGGGCGAATGAGCAGTTCTTC.